This is a list of T cell receptor beta chains from one sample in a study of CD8+ T cells in alopecia areata. The protocol was immunoSEQ multiplex PCR, while the TCRdb copy is restricted to in-frame clones and leaves out a portion. Among about 140,000 clones listed, around four fifths were seen once. The sequences come from CD8+ T cells sorted from blood, collected at week 4, from a patient treated with tofacitinib. The receptors were sampled from a human donor with alopecia areata. The CDR3 runs from the conserved cysteine through the conserved F or W. The D gene is left open where the match is weak. The listing skips clone size in some rows; elsewhere it reads once, few, many or a size class.

>TRBJ2-5|TRBD1|TRBV6-5|.|15
TGTGCCAGCAGTTTGGGACAGGGGGCCGGGGAGACCCAGTACTTC
CASSLGQGAGETQYF
>TRBJ2-2|.|TRBV7-8|.|12
TGTGCCAGCAGCTTAGCGAGCGGGGAGCTGTTTTTT
CASSLASGELFF
>TRBJ2-1|TRBD2|TRBV4-1|.|17
TGCGCCAGCAGCCAAGAGGCCGGGACTAGCGGGGTCAATGAGCAGTTCTTC
CASSQEAGTSGVNEQFF
>TRBJ2-1|TRBD2|TRBV19|.|15
TGTGCCAGTAGCCCCAGCGGGGGGCTAAACAATGAGCAGTTCTTC
CASSPSGGLNNEQFF
>TRBJ1-5|.|TRBV2|.|16
TGTGCCAGCAGTGAAGGGCCTGAGCAGGGAAATCAGCCCCAGCATTTT
CASSEGPEQGNQPQHF
>TRBJ1-6|.|TRBV4-1|.|14
TGCGCCAGCAGCACGGGACCCTTGAATTCACCCCTCCACTTT
CASSTGPLNSPLHF
>TRBJ2-2|TRBD1|TRBV29-1|.|12
TGCAGCGGCACACAGGGGTCCGGGGAGCTGTTTTTT
CSGTQGSGELFF
>TRBJ1-2|.|TRBV19|.|14
TGTGCCAGTAGTTCTTACACGAGGGACTATGGCTACACCTTC
CASSSYTRDYGYTF
>TRBJ2-5|.|TRBV7-7|.|16
TGTGCTAGCAGCTTGGTGGGGGGACATCCCGGGGAGACCCAGTACTTC
CASSLVGGHPGETQYF
>TRBJ2-3|TRBD1|TRBV6-1|.|13
TGTGCCAGCAGTGTGCTACTCCCGGGACAGGCCCTGTGG
CASSVLLPGQALW
>TRBJ2-1|.|TRBV7-9|.|15
TGTGCCAGCAGCCCACCACCCGTCGGCAGTAATGAGCAGTTCTTC
CASSPPPVGSNEQFF
>TRBJ1-5|.|TRBV19|.|16
TGTGCCAGTAGTCGGCCCTCAGAGTATAGCAATCAGCCCCAGCATTTT
CASSRPSEYSNQPQHF
>TRBJ2-3|.|TRBV29-1|.|13
TGCAGCGTTCCAGGGACCTTCACAGATACGCAGTATTTT
CSVPGTFTDTQYF
>TRBJ1-5|TRBD1|TRBV5-6|.|15
TGTGCCAGCAGCTTGACAGGGGGCTGGAATCAGCCCCAGCATTTT
CASSLTGGWNQPQHF
>TRBJ1-3|.|TRBV9|.|17
TGTGCCAGCAGCGTAGGCGAGGGAGGGGAGTATGGAAACACCATATATTTT
CASSVGEGGEYGNTIYF
>TRBJ2-1|TRBD2|TRBV9|.|16
TGTGCCAGCAGCGCACCATCTAGCGGGGGCAGAAATGAGCAGTTCTTC
CASSAPSSGGRNEQFF
>TRBJ2-7|.|TRBV27|.|13
TGTGCCAGCAGTTTCTCAAGCTCCTACGAGCAGTACTTC
CASSFSSSYEQYF
>TRBJ2-7|.|TRBV15|.|13
TGTGCCACCAGCAGAGTCCGGGATTCCGAGCAGTACTTC
CATSRVRDSEQYF
>TRBJ2-7|.|TRBV5-1|.|15
TGCGCCAGCAGCCCGGGGTCGGGACCGCGATACGAGCAGTACTTC
CASSPGSGPRYEQYF
>TRBJ2-2|.|TRBV7-6|.|15
TGTGCCAGCAGCTTAAGTTCTAGATGGGCCGGGGAGCTGTTTTTT
CASSLSSRWAGELFF
>TRBJ2-1|TRBD2|TRBV30|.|14
TGTGCCTGGAGCTTGTCCGGGGGGGCATATGAGCAGTTCTTC
CAWSLSGGAYEQFF
>TRBJ1-1|.|TRBV13|.|14
TGTGCCAGCAGCCTGGACAATTCAGTCCCTGAAGCTTTCTTT
CASSLDNSVPEAFF
>TRBJ2-7|TRBD1|TRBV14|.|14
TGTGCCAGCAGCCATTGGCGACAGGGCTACGAGCAGTACTTC
CASSHWRQGYEQYF
>TRBJ2-2|.|TRBV29-1|many|12
TGCAGCGTCCAGCCAGGGGCCGGGGAGCTGTTTTTT
CSVQPGAGELFF
>TRBJ1-5|.|TRBV7-9|.|13
TGTGCCAGCAGCCAGACGGTCAATCAGCCCCAGCATTTT
CASSQTVNQPQHF
>TRBJ2-1|TRBD2|TRBV4-1|.|12
TGCGCCAGCAGCCGCCCGGGGGGTGAGCAGTTCTTC
CASSRPGGEQFF
>TRBJ1-2|.|TRBV7-9|.|14
TGTGCCATTCACCCGGCAGGGATGGGGCGCGGCTACACCTTC
CAIHPAGMGRGYTF
>TRBJ2-1|.|TRBV7-9|.|14
TGTGCCAGCAGCTTGGGGGGGCTCTACAATGAGCAGTTCTTC
CASSLGGLYNEQFF
>TRBJ2-4|.|TRBV10-3|once|13
TGTGCCATCAGTGATCCCAGTGAAAACATTCAGTACTTC
CAISDPSENIQYF
>TRBJ2-2|.|TRBV27|.|16
TGTGCCAGCAGTTTCCGGGAATCTGCGAACACCGGGGAGCTGTTTTTT
CASSFRESANTGELFF
>TRBJ1-2|.|TRBV13|.|15
TGTGCCAGCAGCTTAGGACGGGCACCCTTCTATGGCTACACCTTC
CASSLGRAPFYGYTF
>TRBJ2-7|.|TRBV27|.|15
TGTGCCAGCAGTCCAGTAGCGGAGGGGGGAGTCGAGCAGTACTTC
CASSPVAEGGVEQYF